Below are 17 T cell receptor beta chains sequenced from a single sample in a study of blood T cells in healthy people across ages. Primed by a sample-barcoded 5' primer and a J-beta primer mix, a second PCR proceeded for about 6 to 11 cycles. TCRdb re-called the 5' RACE reads through MiXCR, storing one row per CDR3 protein. This table holds approximately 1.5 million distinct CDR3 sequences, 35% to 45% found once. The sequenced material came from blood. These receptors all come from a woman aged 18-29 years in good health.

The rearrangement uses TRBV4-3 and TRBJ2-4, with D perhaps matching TRBD2 (7 bases). Near its end, the DNA agrees better with TRBJ2-7, so the J call may be wrong. This CDR3 is built from 15 residues. CDR1 is LGHNA and CDR2 is YSLEER in the germline V gene. For the CDR3, the DNA is TGCGCCAGCAGCCAAGATCGGGGGGCGTTACGCGAGCAGTACTTC. Amino acid sequence: CASSQDRGALREQYF.

This clonotype showed up just a few times. As DNA, the CDR3 is TGCAGAGGGACTAGCGGTGGGGGTGAGCAGTTCTTC. Amino acid sequence: CRGTSGGGEQFF. The chain has TRBV29-1 and TRBJ2-1, with TRBD2 identical over 11 bases. The CDR3 runs to 12 residues. Germline values: CDR1 SQVTM, CDR2 ANQGSEA.

This clonotype has only a few counts. The rearrangement uses TRBV4-1 and TRBJ1-1; possibly TRBD1 for D (6 bases). There are 14 residues in the CDR3. Trimming cost V 0 bases and J 4 bases, with 9 bases left between them. From germline, CDR1 is MGHRA and CDR2 YSYEKL. As DNA, the CDR3 is TGCGCCAGCAGCCAAGAGGCAGGGGTCACTGAAGCTTTCTTT. Encoded protein: CASSQEAGVTEAFF.

This rearrangement joins TRBV28 to TRBJ1-5; the match to TRBD1 covers 10 bases. V was pared by 7 bases and J by 2 bases, with 2 bases of the junction left unmatched. The germline gives CDR1 MDHEN, CDR2 SYDVKM. The CDR3 extends over 14 amino acids. CDR3 sequence reads: CASIGTGGNQPQHF. CDR3 coding DNA: TGTGCCAGCATCGGGACAGGGGGCAATCAGCCCCAGCATTTT.

The chain employs TRBV7-2 and TRBJ1-5; TRBD1 matches at 7 bases. The CDR3 runs 16 residues. Trimming removed 5 bases from V and 2 bases from J; junction bases left unmatched: 9. Per germline, CDR1 SGHTA and CDR2 FQGNSA. This CDR3 is CASSQQGLGGNQPQHF. CDR3 nucleotide sequence: TGTGCCAGCAGCCAACAGGGGTTAGGGGGCAATCAGCCCCAGCATTTT. Looking up the rest from reference TRBV7-2 and TRBJ1-5 gives the full variable domain: GAGVSQSPSNKVTEKGKDVELRCDPISGHTALYWYRQSLGQGLEFLIYFQGNSAPDKSGLPSDRFSAERTGGSVSTLTIQRTQQEDSAVYLCASSQQGLGGNQPQHFGDGTRLSIL.

In its sample, this clonotype was seen many times. The V gene is TRBV29-1, the J gene TRBJ1-5; 10 nucleotides agree with TRBD1. The CDR3 runs 13 residues. After removal of 6 bases from V and 6 bases from J, the junction contained 5 bases not matched to a gene. Germline-derived CDR1 and CDR2 are SQVTM and ANQGSEA. CDR3 in amino acids: CSVRQGAGQPQHF. DNA of the CDR3: TGCAGCGTAAGACAGGGGGCCGGTCAGCCCCAGCATTTT.

The rearrangement uses TRBV20-1 and TRBJ1-2; D gene unclear. The CDR3 runs 12 residues. The V gene's germline CDR1 is DFQATT and CDR2 SNEGSKA (reference sequence). The V end was cut by 1 base, the J end by 7 bases, with 10 bases between. The CDR3: CSARVFAGGYTF. The CDR3 DNA reads TGCAGTGCTAGAGTCTTTGCGGGTGGCTACACCTTC.

This clonotype came up a few times. The V gene is TRBV25-1, the J gene TRBJ2-7; TRBD1 might be the D (5 bases). The CDR3 contains 14 residues. The V end was cut by 4 bases, the J end by 5 bases, with 15 bases between. The germline V gene encodes CDR1 MGHDK and CDR2 SYGVNS. CDR3 in amino acids: CASSGVSGSHEQYF. The CDR3 DNA is TGTGCCAGCAGTGGTGTGTCAGGGTCCCACGAGCAGTACTTC.

This clonotype was counted a few times. J is TRBJ2-2 and V is TRBV6-6; D is ambiguous. V lost 11 bases to trimming and J lost 1 base, with 11 bases between them. Per the germline V gene, CDR1 is MNHNY and CDR2 is SVGAGI (reference sequence). This CDR3 contains 13 residues. Here the CDR3 DNA reads TGTGCCGGAACGGGCATGAACACCGGGGAGCTGTTTTTT. It codes for CAGTGMNTGELFF.

This chain uses TRBV4-3 with TRBJ2-1, with 7 bases matching TRBD1. The CDR3 covers 15 residues. Germline V gives CDR1 LGHNA, CDR2 YSLEER. J lost 10 bases, V lost 3 bases, and 12 bases had no gene match. Written as DNA, the CDR3 is TGCGCCAGCAGCCAGTGGACAGGATCTGGAATCGAGCAGTTCTTC. Amino acids: CASSQWTGSGIEQFF.

The chain recombines TRBV29-1 with TRBJ1-3; D might be TRBD1 (5 bases). The V gene lost 5 bases and the J gene lost 0 bases, with 8 bases spanning the gap. Germline CDR1 and CDR2: SQVTM and ANQGSEA. The CDR3 sequence is 13 residues long. CDR3 bases: TGCAGCGTTCAGGGTAACTCTGGAAACACCATATATTTT. Translated: CSVQGNSGNTIYF.

The V gene is TRBV4-3, the J gene TRBJ1-1; D uncertain. This CDR3 spans 16 amino acids. Germline-derived CDR1 and CDR2 are LGHNA and YSLEER. Trimming pared 0 bases from V and 1 base from J, leaving 12 bases between. This CDR3 is CASSQEIRPANTEAFF. The DNA of the CDR3 is TGCGCCAGCAGCCAAGAAATAAGGCCTGCGAACACTGAAGCTTTCTTT.

This clonotype was seen a handful of times. In DNA, the CDR3 is TGTGCCAGCAGTCGAACAGGGAAGAGCTCCTACGAGCAGTACTTC. The encoded protein is CASSRTGKSSYEQYF. The chain links TRBV6-6 to TRBJ2-7; D is possibly TRBD1 (6 bases). The ends were cut back, 5 bases at V and 0 bases at J, with 14 bases in the middle. CDR1 and CDR2 (germline): MNHNY, SVGAGI (reference sequence). The CDR3 extends over 15 amino acids.

The chain is built from TRBV2 and TRBJ2-1; D might be TRBD1 (6 bases). Trimming pared 10 bases from V and 4 bases from J, leaving 11 bases between. Germline CDR1 and CDR2: SNHLY and FYNNEI. The CDR3 totals 12 residues. The CDR3 sequence: CAIGGTYNEQFF. CDR3 nucleotides: TGTGCCATAGGGGGAACGTACAATGAGCAGTTCTTC. The full variable domain, completed using reference TRBV2 and TRBJ2-1, is EPEVTQTPSHQVTQMGQEVILRCVPISNHLYFYWYRQILGQKVEFLVSFYNNEISEKSEIFDDQFSVERPDGSNFTLKIRSTKLEDSAMYFCAIGGTYNEQFFGPGTRLTVL.

This clonotype was seen just once. The chain has TRBV5-1 and TRBJ2-7, with D tentatively TRBD2 (6 bases). V lost 5 bases and J lost 3, with 21 bases in between. Germline V gene data show CDR1 as SGHRS and CDR2 as YFSETQ. The CDR3 sequence is 16 residues long. The CDR3 is CASSFGGSAGSYEQYF. For the CDR3, the DNA is TGCGCCAGCAGTTTTGGAGGGAGTGCGGGGAGCTACGAGCAGTACTTC.

This chain links TRBV5-1 with TRBJ2-7, with a possible D match to TRBD1 (5 bases). Germline V gives CDR1 SGHRS, CDR2 YFSETQ. V was pared by 4 bases and J by 5 bases, with 16 bases between. This CDR3 region has 14 residues. CDR3 in DNA: TGCGCCAGCAGCCCGCGCAGGGCTGAAGACGAGCAGTACTTC. Protein product: CASSPRRAEDEQYF. Full variable domain (rest looked up from reference TRBV5-1 and TRBJ2-7): KAGVTQTPRYLIKTRGQQVTLSCSPISGHRSVSWYQQTPGQGLQFLFEYFSETQRNKGNFPGRFSGRQFSNSRSEMNVSTLELGDSALYLCASSPRRAEDEQYFGPGTRLTVT.

The table lists this clonotype with a few counts. CDR3 sequence (DNA): TGTGCCAGCAGTAGGTCGCTACAGGGTAATCATGGCTACACCTTC. This encodes CASSRSLQGNHGYTF. The rearrangement uses TRBV27 and TRBJ1-2, with D possibly matching TRBD1 (6 bases). The V end lost 5 bases, the J end lost 6 bases, and 19 bases lay between the germline ends. This CDR3 has 15 residues. Germline V CDR1 and CDR2: MNHEY, SMNVEV (reference sequence).